The source of this T cell receptor beta chain is a study of shared clonotypes between healthy human individuals. Whole-study context: The plates for each donor numbered three CD4 naive, three CD4 memory, two CD8 naive and one CD8 memory.

Repertoires were generated with immunoSEQ multiplex PCR, while TCRdb's copy carries only in-frame clones and drops some. The sample carries approximately 530,000 clones, more than 95% recorded once. The count of this clone is one. CDR3 length: 13 amino acids. The V segment lost 10 bases and the J segment 9 bases; nucleotides outside the gene matches: 11. Germline V gene lookup returns CDR1 WSHSY and CDR2 SAAADI. This chain uses TRBV10-2 with TRBJ2-2; the match to TRBD1 covers 7 bases. This TCR was recovered from a woman in her thirties in good health. Specimen: naive CD4+ T cells sorted from blood. Subset: CD45RA+ positively selected. As DNA, the CDR3 is TGCGCCACCCAGACAGGGTGGGCCCGGGAGCTGTTTTTT. It encodes CATQTGWARELFF.